This record covers a single TCR beta chain. Its specificity is unknown. Genomic DNA, serving as template, underwent TCR beta VDJ and CDR3 profiling. TCRdb processed the reads anew with MiXCR; each CDR3 protein has one entry. The sample records some 190,000 distinct CDR3 sequences, approximately 50% being singletons. These data are taken from a study of CD8+CD57+ T cells in acquired aplastic anemia. About the research overall: Sorted CD4+ and CD8+ cells yielded around 3.2 ug of DNA on average.

Germline lookup yields CDR1 DFQATT and CDR2 SNEGSKA (reference sequence). V lost 6 bases and J 3 bases, leaving 15 bases between the germline ends. The CDR3 contains 13 residues. Findings and caveats of the study: Some 30 was the count of CD8+ CDR3 sequences that patients shared with controls. With respect to CD8+ Simpson's diversity, patients and controls did not differ significantly.

Input material: sorted CD4+, CD8+, or CD8+CD57+ T cells (not recorded which) from PBMCs. The clonotype was recovered from a human donor in good health, serving as a control. The V and J genes are TRBV20-1 and TRBJ2-7; a weak D match, TRBD1 (6 bases). CDR3 sequence: CSALDSVIYEQYF. The CDR3 DNA follows: TGCAGTGCCTTGGACAGCGTTATCTACGAGCAGTACTTC.